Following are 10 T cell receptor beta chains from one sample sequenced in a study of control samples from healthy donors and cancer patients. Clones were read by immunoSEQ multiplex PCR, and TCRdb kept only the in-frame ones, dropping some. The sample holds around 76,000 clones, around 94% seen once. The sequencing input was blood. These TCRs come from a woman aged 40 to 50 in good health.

The CDR3 spells CASSLIAGYYNEQFF. The DNA of the CDR3 is TGTGCCAGCAGCTTAATAGCGGGATACTACAATGAGCAGTTCTTC. The chain uses TRBV7-3 and TRBJ2-1, with TRBD2 identical over 8 bases. The CDR3 has 15 amino acids. With 1 base clipped from V and 3 bases from J, the junction kept 2 bases outside the gene matches. Per germline, CDR1 SGHTA and CDR2 FQGTGA.

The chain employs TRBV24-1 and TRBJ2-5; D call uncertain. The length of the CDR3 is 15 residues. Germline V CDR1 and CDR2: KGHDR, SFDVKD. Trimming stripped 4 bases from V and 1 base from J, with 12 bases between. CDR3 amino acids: CATSDPTVGQETQYF. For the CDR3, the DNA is TGTGCCACCAGTGACCCGACGGTCGGCCAAGAGACCCAGTACTTC.

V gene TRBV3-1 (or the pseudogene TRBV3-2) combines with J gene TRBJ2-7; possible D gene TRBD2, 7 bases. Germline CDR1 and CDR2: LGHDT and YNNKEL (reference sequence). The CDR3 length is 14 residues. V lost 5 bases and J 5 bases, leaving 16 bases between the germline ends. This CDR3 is CASSWGASGDEQYF. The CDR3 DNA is TGTGCCAGCAGCTGGGGGGCTAGCGGCGACGAGCAGTACTTC.

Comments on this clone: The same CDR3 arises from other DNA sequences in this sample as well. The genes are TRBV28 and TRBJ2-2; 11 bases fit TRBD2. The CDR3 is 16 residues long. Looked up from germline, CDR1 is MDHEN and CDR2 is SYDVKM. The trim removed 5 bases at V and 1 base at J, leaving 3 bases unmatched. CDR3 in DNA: TGTGCCAGCAGTCTCGGACTAGCGGGGAACACCGGGGAGCTGTTTTTT. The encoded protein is CASSLGLAGNTGELFF.

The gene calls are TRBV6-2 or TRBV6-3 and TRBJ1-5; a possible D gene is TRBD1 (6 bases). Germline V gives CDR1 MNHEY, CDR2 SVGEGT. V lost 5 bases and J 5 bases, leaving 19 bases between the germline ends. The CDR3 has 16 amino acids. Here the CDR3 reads CASSGVEGGGYQPQHF. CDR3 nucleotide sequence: TGTGCCAGCAGTGGGGTAGAGGGGGGCGGGTATCAGCCCCAGCATTTT.

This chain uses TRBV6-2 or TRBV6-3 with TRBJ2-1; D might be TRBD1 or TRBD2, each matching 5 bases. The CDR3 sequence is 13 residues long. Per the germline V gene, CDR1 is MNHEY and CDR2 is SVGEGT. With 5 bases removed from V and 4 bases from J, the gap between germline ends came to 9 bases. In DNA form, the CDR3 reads TGTGCCAGCAGTCGGGACGGATACAATGAGCAGTTCTTC. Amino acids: CASSRDGYNEQFF.

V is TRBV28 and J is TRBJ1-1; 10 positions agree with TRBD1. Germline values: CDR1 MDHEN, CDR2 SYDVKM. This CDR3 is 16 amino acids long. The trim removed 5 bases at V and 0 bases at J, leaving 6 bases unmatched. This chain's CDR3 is CASSQTGGAMNTEAFF. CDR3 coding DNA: TGTGCCAGCAGTCAGACAGGGGGCGCCATGAACACTGAAGCTTTCTTT.

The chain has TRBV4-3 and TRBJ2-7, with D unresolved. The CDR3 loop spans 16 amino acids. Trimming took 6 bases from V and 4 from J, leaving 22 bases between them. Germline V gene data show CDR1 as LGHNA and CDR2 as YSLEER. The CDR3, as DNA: TGCGCCAGCAGAGAAACTTATCGGATAGTGGGATACGAGCAGTACTTC. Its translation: CASRETYRIVGYEQYF.

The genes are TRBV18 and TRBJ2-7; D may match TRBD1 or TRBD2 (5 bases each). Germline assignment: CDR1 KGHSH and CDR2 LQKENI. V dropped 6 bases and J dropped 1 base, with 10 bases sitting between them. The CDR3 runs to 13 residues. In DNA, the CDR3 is TGTGCCAGCTCGCCGGGACGGTCCTACGAGCAGTACTTC. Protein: CASSPGRSYEQYF. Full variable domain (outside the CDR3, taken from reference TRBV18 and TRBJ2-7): NAGVMQNPRHLVRRRGQEARLRCSPMKGHSHVYWYRQLPEEGLKFMVYLQKENIIDESGMPKERFSAEFPKEGPSILRIQQVVRGDSAAYFCASSPGRSYEQYFGPGTRLTVT.

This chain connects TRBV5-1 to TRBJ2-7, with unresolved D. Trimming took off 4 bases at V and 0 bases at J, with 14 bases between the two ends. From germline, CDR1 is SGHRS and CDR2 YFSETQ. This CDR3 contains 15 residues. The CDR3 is CASSDSWQSSYEQYF. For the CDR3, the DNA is TGCGCCAGCAGCGACTCCTGGCAGAGCTCCTACGAGCAGTACTTC.